This is a list of T cell receptor beta chains from one sample in a study of long-term antiretroviral therapy in people with HIV. TCRdb keeps only in-frame clones here, not all; method: immunoSEQ multiplex PCR. The sample has 20,000 to 25,000 clones, 85% seen once; the top ten hold approximately 12%. Sequencing used unsorted PBMCs, obtained 1.6 years after starting antiretroviral therapy. These receptors all stem from a man in his forties or fifties with HIV. Each CDR3 is given with its conserved first and last residue. D genes are given only for firm matches.

J gene: TRBJ1-6; V gene: TRBV19; D gene: -; CDR3 DNA: TGTGCCAGTGGTGTTTCAGGGATGGGAAATTCACCCCTCCACTTT; CDR3 protein: CASGVSGMGNSPLHF
J gene: TRBJ2-1; V gene: TRBV27; D gene: TRBD2; CDR3 DNA: TGTGCCAGCAGTTTTACGGGAAGCGGGGGCTTGGAGGGAAATGAGCAGTTCTTC; CDR3 protein: CASSFTGSGGLEGNEQFF
J gene: TRBJ2-3; V gene: TRBV2; D gene: TRBD1; CDR3 DNA: TGTGCCAGCAGGTCGAACAGGGGTTCGACAGATACGCAGTATTTT; CDR3 protein: CASRSNRGSTDTQYF
J gene: TRBJ2-7; V gene: TRBV10-2; D gene: TRBD1; CDR3 DNA: TGCGCCAGCAGTGAATCAGAGGTGGACAGGGGGCGCACCTACGAGCAGTACTTC; CDR3 protein: CASSESEVDRGRTYEQYF
J gene: TRBJ2-3; V gene: TRBV4-2; D gene: TRBD2; CDR3 DNA: TGTGCCAGCAGCCAGTCACGACTAGCCCTTATCACAGATACGCAGTATTTT; CDR3 protein: CASSQSRLALITDTQYF
J gene: TRBJ2-2; V gene: TRBV2; D gene: TRBD1; CDR3 DNA: TGTGCCAGCAGTAAAACAGGGGTGAACACCGGGGAGCTGTTTTTT; CDR3 protein: CASSKTGVNTGELFF
J gene: TRBJ1-3; V gene: TRBV9; D gene: -; CDR3 DNA: TGTGCCAGCAGGAGGGAAGGAAACACCATATATTTT; CDR3 protein: CASRREGNTIYF
J gene: TRBJ1-1; V gene: TRBV7-9; D gene: TRBD1; CDR3 DNA: TGTGCCAGCAGCCCCGATTCGGTAGGGGGCCTGAACACTGAAGCTTTCTTT; CDR3 protein: CASSPDSVGGLNTEAFF
J gene: TRBJ1-1; V gene: TRBV4-1; D gene: -; CDR3 DNA: TGCGCCAGCAGCCGGAACCGGGACAAGAACACTGAAGCTTTCTTT; CDR3 protein: CASSRNRDKNTEAFF
J gene: TRBJ1-1; V gene: TRBV7-9; D gene: TRBD1; CDR3 DNA: TGTGCCAGCAGCCCTCAGGGGGCGACGGAAGCTTTCTTT; CDR3 protein: CASSPQGATEAFF
J gene: TRBJ2-7; V gene: TRBV5-5; D gene: TRBD1; CDR3 DNA: TGTGCCAGCAGCCGTTCTGGGACAGATCTCTACGAGCAGTACTTC; CDR3 protein: CASSRSGTDLYEQYF
J gene: TRBJ1-2; V gene: TRBV6-1; D gene: TRBD1; CDR3 DNA: TGTGCCAGCAGTGTTCGAGACAGGGGACCTTTGGTTGGCTACACCTTC; CDR3 protein: CASSVRDRGPLVGYTF
J gene: TRBJ1-3; V gene: TRBV28; D gene: -; CDR3 DNA: TGTGCCAGCAGTTTAAGGACCCTAGACCCTAGGGGATACACCATATATTTT; CDR3 protein: CASSLRTLDPRGYTIYF
J gene: TRBJ2-2; V gene: TRBV27; D gene: TRBD2; CDR3 DNA: TGTGCCAGCAGACCGGGACTAGCGGGATCCGGGGAGCTGTTTTTT; CDR3 protein: CASRPGLAGSGELFF
J gene: TRBJ2-7; V gene: TRBV5-1; D gene: -; CDR3 DNA: TGCGCCAGCAGCTTTCAGAACGACCCCTACGAGCAGTACTTC; CDR3 protein: CASSFQNDPYEQYF
J gene: TRBJ1-1; V gene: TRBV21-1; D gene: -; CDR3 DNA: TGTGCCAGCAGCAAAGATCGGGATACAGGGGGCGTCACTGAAGCTTTCTTT; CDR3 protein: CASSKDRDTGGVTEAFF
J gene: TRBJ1-5; V gene: TRBV11-2; D gene: -; CDR3 DNA: TGTGCCAGCAGCTTAGATCGGGGTCAGCCCCAGCATTTT; CDR3 protein: CASSLDRGQPQHF
J gene: TRBJ2-7; V gene: TRBV7-9; D gene: TRBD1; CDR3 DNA: TGTGCCAGCAGCCCGTCCGGGACAGGGGGCCCCGAGCAGTACTTC; CDR3 protein: CASSPSGTGGPEQYF
J gene: TRBJ2-7; V gene: TRBV12-5; D gene: TRBD2; CDR3 DNA: TGTGCTAGTGGTTTGGTAGGCCTAGCGGGAGACTACGAGCAGTACTTC; CDR3 protein: CASGLVGLAGDYEQYF
J gene: TRBJ1-4; V gene: TRBV7-9; D gene: -; CDR3 DNA: TGTGCCAGCAGCTTGCCAAGAGGGGGGGGTGAAAAACTGTTTTTT; CDR3 protein: CASSLPRGGGEKLFF
J gene: TRBJ2-2; V gene: TRBV11-2; D gene: TRBD2; CDR3 DNA: TGTGCCAGCAGCGCCAACCGAGGGGGGACTAGTTACACCGGGGAGCTGTTTTTT; CDR3 protein: CASSANRGGTSYTGELFF
J gene: TRBJ1-1; V gene: TRBV5-1; D gene: -; CDR3 DNA: TGCGCCAGCAGCTTGGGACTTACGAGCGGCACTGAAGCTTTCTTT; CDR3 protein: CASSLGLTSGTEAFF
J gene: TRBJ2-2; V gene: TRBV6-1; D gene: -; CDR3 DNA: TGTGCCAGCAGTGAATACCGGGCTGGCACCGGGGAGCTGTTTTTT; CDR3 protein: CASSEYRAGTGELFF